A selection of T cell receptor beta chains follows, all from one sample in a study of T cell repertoires in cytomegalovirus infection. One entry per CDR3 protein results from TCRdb running MiXCR on the reads. Among about 830,000 distinct CDR3 sequences listed, around a third were seen once. These TCRs' antigens remain unknown. Sample: cultured CD8+ T cells from PBMCs, taken from culture after CMV antigen stimulation. These receptor sequences come from a human donor in good health (CMV status not recorded). Some clones in this sample may be carry-over from other donors' samples. CDR3s include the opening cysteine and the closing phenylalanine or tryptophan. The D gene is left open where the match is weak. Clone size, where shown, is once, few, many, or a class for clones that have expanded.

j_call,v_call,d_call,clone_size,cdr3_aa,cdr3_nt
TRBJ1-2,TRBV6-2/TRBV6-3,TRBD1,-,CASSYGQELNYGYTF,TGTGCCAGCAGTTACGGACAGGAACTTAACTATGGCTACACCTTC
TRBJ1-1,TRBV2,-,many,CASRGSEAFF,TGTGCCAGCAGGGGGTCTGAGGCTTTCTTT
TRBJ2-7,TRBV6-5,-,few,CASKLRSPTYEQYF,TGTGCCAGCAAGCTCAGGAGTCCCACCTACGAGCAGTACTTC
TRBJ2-3,TRBV27,-,few,CASSFGVGGSTDTQYF,TGTGCCAGCAGTTTTGGAGTGGGGGGATCCACAGATACGCAGTATTTT
TRBJ2-1,TRBV10-3,-,few,CAISDRGHRLYNEQFF,TGTGCCATCAGTGATCGGGGCCACCGACTCTACAATGAGCAGTTCTTC
TRBJ2-7,TRBV7-9,TRBD1,few,CASSSATGASIYEQYF,TGTGCCAGCAGCTCTGCGACAGGGGCAAGTATCTACGAGCAGTACTTC
TRBJ2-3,TRBV3-1,TRBD2,-,CASSPLAGEHTQYF,TGTGCCAGCAGCCCACTAGCGGGGGAACATACGCAGTATTTT
TRBJ1-4,TRBV12-3/TRBV12-4,-,many,CASSRQDLEKLFF,TGTGCCAGCAGTCGACAGGATCTTGAAAAACTGTTTTTT
TRBJ2-7,TRBV10-2,-,-,CASRDGSSYEQYF,TGCGCCAGCAGGGATGGGTCCTCCTACGAGCAGTACTTC
TRBJ1-2,TRBV27,TRBD1,-,CASSSSLGGGQPSGYTF,TGTGCCAGCAGTTCATCCCTAGGGGGGGGACAGCCGTCCGGCTACACCTTC
TRBJ2-5,TRBV28,-,few,CASSWPPRAGELWETQYF,TGTGCCAGCAGTTGGCCCCCGAGGGCAGGGGAGTTATGGGAGACCCAGTACTTC
TRBJ1-1,TRBV19,-,-,CASSMNGQPNTEAFF,TGTGCCAGTAGTATGAACGGGCAACCGAACACTGAAGCTTTCTTT
TRBJ2-3,TRBV15,TRBD1,few,CATSRAGDSPTDTQYF,TGTGCCACCAGCAGAGCCGGGGACAGTCCCACAGATACGCAGTATTTT
TRBJ2-1,TRBV29-1,TRBD1,-,CSAPGQGIYNEQFF,TGCAGCGCCCCGGGACAGGGAATCTACAATGAGCAGTTCTTC
TRBJ2-5,TRBV5-4,-,-,CASSLGERGETQYF,TGTGCCAGCAGCTTGGGGGAGCGCGGAGAGACCCAGTACTTC
TRBJ2-1,TRBV19,TRBD1,-,CASSWTGGLNEQFF,TGTGCCAGTAGTTGGACAGGGGGCCTTAATGAGCAGTTCTTC
TRBJ2-1,TRBV2,TRBD2,-,CAMTSGSFYNEQFF,TGTGCCATGACTAGCGGGTCCTTCTACAATGAGCAGTTCTTC
TRBJ2-1,TRBV6-2/TRBV6-3,-,-,CASSYSETGPPGEQFF,TGTGCCAGCAGTTACTCCGAAACCGGACCTCCAGGGGAGCAGTTCTTC
TRBJ2-1,TRBV11-2,-,few,CASSLIAGGRTEQFF,TGTGCCAGCAGCTTAATTGCAGGGGGGAGAACTGAGCAGTTCTTC